Sequencing of this T cell receptor (beta chain) was carried out in a study of regulatory T cells in long-lasting Graves disease. Stated time point: newly diagnosed GD, antithyroid drugs for less than 3 months. PBMC-derived RNA was used for the TCR library. Study-level findings and limits: New patients shared about a thousand public clonotypes, fewer than the roughly 2,600 shared by persistent patients.

Ten or more counts support this clonotype. Its antigen remains unknown. To make TCR beta libraries, researchers used iRepertoire HTBI primers and Arm-PCR of CDR3 regions. TCRdb ran MiXCR on the multiplex PCR reads and lists one entry per CDR3 protein. Here the sample spans a few hundred thousand distinct CDR3 sequences, 16% being singletons. This CDR3 spans 16 amino acids. Trimming took off 2 bases at V and 1 base at J, with 12 bases between the two ends. Germline V gene sequence: CDR1 SNHLY, CDR2 FYNNEI. The sample was also linked to a second study, of T cells in Graves' hyperthyroidism and ophthalmopathy. That paper adds: The model forecast ophthalmopathy, anticipating it by a median around 6.5 months before onset.

The sample consisted of peripheral blood mononuclear cells (PBMCs), taken at new diagnosis, from a patient treated with antithyroid drugs. The sequence was collected from a woman between 18 and 30 years old with Graves disease. The rearrangement links TRBV2 to TRBJ2-1; possibly TRBD1 for D (6 bases). The CDR3 DNA is TGTGCCAGCAGTGAACGGGGACAACCTTCCTACAATGAGCAGTTCTTC. Translation gives CASSERGQPSYNEQFF.